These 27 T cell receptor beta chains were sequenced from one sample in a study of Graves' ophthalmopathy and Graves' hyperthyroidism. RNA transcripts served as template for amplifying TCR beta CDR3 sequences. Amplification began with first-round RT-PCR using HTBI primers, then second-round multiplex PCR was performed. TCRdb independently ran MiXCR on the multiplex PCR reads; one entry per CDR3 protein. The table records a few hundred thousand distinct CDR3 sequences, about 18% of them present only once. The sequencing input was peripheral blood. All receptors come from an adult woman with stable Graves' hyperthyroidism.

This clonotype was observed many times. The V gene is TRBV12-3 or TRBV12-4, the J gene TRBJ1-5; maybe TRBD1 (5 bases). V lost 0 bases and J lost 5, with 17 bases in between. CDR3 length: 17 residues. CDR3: CASSLASGIVGDQPQHF. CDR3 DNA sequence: TGTGCCAGCAGTTTAGCCTCAGGGATTGTGGGGGATCAGCCCCAGCATTTT.

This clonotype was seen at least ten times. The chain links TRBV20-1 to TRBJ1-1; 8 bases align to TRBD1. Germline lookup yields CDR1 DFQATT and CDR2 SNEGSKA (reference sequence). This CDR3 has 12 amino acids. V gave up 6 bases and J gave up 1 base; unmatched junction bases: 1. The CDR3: CSAGQGNTEAFF. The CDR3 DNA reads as TGCAGTGCAGGACAGGGGAACACTGAAGCTTTCTTT.

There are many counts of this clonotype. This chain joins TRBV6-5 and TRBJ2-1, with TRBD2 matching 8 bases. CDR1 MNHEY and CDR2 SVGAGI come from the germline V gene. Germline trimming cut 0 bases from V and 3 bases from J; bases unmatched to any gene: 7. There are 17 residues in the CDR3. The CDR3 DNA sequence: TGTGCCAGCAGTTACTCGATTGCCCGGGAGGGCTACAATGAGCAGTTCTTC. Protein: CASSYSIAREGYNEQFF.

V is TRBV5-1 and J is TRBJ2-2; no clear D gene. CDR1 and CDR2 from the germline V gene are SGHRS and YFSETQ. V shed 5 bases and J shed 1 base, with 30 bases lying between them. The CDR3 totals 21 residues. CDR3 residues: CASSDLRFGYLKRKNTGELFF. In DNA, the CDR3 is TGCGCCAGCAGTGATCTCCGTTTTGGCTACTTAAAACGAAAGAACACCGGGGAGCTGTTTTTT.

The CDR3 loop reads CASSQDTRMAPQHF. CDR3 nucleotides: TGCGCCAGCAGCCAAGACACGCGCATGGCGCCCCAGCATTTT. The genes are TRBV4-1 and TRBJ1-5; D ambiguous. CDR1 and CDR2 (germline): MGHRA, YSYEKL. Trimming shortened V by 0 bases and J by 9 bases, and 12 bases separated the two germline ends. CDR3 size: 14 residues.

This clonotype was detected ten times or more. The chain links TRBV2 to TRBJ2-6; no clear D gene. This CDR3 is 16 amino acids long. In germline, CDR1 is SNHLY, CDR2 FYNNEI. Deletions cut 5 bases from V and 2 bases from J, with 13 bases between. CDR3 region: CASSSVGAAGANVLTF. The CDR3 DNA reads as TGTGCCAGCAGTTCGGTAGGCGCGGCTGGGGCCAACGTCCTGACTTTC. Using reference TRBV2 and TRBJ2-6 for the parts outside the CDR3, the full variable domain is EPEVTQTPSHQVTQMGQEVILRCVPISNHLYFYWYRQILGQKVEFLVSFYNNEISEKSEIFDDQFSVERPDGSNFTLKIRSTKLEDSAMYFCASSSVGAAGANVLTFGAGSRLTVL.

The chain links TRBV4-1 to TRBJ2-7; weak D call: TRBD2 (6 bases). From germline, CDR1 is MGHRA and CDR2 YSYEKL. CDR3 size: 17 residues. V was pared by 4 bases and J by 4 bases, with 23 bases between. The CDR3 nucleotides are TGCGCCAGCAGCCCATCTGGGCGGGGAGGTGGTTCGTACGAGCAGTACTTC. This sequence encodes CASSPSGRGGGSYEQYF.

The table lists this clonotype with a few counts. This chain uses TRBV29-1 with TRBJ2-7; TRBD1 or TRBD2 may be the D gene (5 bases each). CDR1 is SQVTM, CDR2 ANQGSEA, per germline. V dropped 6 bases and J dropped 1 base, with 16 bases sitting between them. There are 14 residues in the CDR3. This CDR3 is CSVPIRDGSYEQYF. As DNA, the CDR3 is TGCAGCGTCCCGATCCGGGACGGATCCTACGAGCAGTACTTC.

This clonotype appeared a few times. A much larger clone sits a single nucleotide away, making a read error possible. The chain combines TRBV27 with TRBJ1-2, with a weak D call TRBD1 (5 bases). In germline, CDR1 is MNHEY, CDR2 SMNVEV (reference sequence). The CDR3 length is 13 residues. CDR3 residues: CSSSPRGVRGYTF. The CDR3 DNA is TGTTCCAGCAGTCCGAGAGGGGTGCGAGGCTACACCTTC.

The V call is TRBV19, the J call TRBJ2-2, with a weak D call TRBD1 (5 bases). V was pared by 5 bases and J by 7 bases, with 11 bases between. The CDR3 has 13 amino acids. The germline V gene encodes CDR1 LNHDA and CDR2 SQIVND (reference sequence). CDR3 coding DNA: TGTGCCAGTAGTTCCCCGCAGGGCGGGGAGCTGTTTTTT. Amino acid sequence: CASSSPQGGELFF. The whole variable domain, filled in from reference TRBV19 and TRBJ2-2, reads DGGITQSPKYLFRKEGQNVTLSCEQNLNHDAMYWYRQDPGQGLRLIYYSQIVNDFQKGDIAEGYSVSREKKESFPLTVTSAQKNPTAFYLCASSSPQGGELFFGEGSRLTVL.

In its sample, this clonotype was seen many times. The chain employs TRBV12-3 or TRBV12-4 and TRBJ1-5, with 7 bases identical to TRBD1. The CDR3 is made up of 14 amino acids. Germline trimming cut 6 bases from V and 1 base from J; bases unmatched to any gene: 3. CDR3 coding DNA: TGTGCCAGCAGCGGACAGGCCAGCAATCAGCCCCAGCATTTT. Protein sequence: CASSGQASNQPQHF.

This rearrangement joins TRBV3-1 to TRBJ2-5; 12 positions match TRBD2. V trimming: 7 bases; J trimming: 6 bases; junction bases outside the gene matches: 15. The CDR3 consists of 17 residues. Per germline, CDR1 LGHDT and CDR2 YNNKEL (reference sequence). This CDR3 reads CASKLGQLAGGVKTQYF. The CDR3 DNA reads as TGTGCCAGCAAGTTAGGGCAACTAGCGGGAGGAGTGAAGACCCAGTACTTC.

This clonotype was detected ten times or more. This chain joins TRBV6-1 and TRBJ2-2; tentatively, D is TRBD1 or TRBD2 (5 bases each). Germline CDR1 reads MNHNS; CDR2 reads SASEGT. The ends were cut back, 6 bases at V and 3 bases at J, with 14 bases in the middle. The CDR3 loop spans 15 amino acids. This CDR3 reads CASSPRGPHTGELFF. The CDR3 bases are TGTGCCAGCAGCCCAAGGGGACCTCACACCGGGGAGCTGTTTTTT.

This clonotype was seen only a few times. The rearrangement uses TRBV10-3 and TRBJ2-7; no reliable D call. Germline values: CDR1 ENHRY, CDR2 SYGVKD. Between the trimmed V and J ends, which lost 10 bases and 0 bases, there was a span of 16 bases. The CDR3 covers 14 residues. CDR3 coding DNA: TGTGCCACCCACCCCCACCACGACTCCTACGAGCAGTACTTC. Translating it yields CATHPHHDSYEQYF.

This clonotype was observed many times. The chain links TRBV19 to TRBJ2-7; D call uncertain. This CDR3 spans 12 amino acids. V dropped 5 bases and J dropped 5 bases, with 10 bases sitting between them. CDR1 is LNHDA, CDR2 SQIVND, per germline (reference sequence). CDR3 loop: CASSLREDEQYF. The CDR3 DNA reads TGTGCCAGTAGTCTTCGAGAGGACGAGCAGTACTTC.

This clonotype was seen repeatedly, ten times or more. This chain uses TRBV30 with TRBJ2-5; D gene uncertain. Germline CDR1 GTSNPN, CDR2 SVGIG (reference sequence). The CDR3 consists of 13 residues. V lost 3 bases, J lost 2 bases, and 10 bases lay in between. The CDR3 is CAWRRRDQETQYF. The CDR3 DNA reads TGTGCCTGGAGACGACGAGATCAAGAGACCCAGTACTTC.

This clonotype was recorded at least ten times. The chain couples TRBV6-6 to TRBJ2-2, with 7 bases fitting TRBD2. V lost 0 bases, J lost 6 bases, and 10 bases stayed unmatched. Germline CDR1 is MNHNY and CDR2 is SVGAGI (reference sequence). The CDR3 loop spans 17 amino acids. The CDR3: CASSYSILAVEAGELFF. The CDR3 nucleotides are TGTGCCAGCAGTTACTCGATCCTAGCGGTTGAGGCCGGGGAGCTGTTTTTT.

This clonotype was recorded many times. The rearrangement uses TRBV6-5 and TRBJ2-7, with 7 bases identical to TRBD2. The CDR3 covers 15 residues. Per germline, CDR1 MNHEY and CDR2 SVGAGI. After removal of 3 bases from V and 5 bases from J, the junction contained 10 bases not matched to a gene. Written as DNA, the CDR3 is TGTGCCAGCAGTTATAGCGAGCGGGGCAGGGACGAGCAGTACTTC. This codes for CASSYSERGRDEQYF.

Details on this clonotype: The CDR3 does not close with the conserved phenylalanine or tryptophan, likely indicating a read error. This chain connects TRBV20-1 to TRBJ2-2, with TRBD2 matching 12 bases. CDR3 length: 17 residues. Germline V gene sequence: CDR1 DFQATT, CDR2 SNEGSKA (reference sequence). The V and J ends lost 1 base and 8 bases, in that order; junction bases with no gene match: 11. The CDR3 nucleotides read TGCAGTGCTAGAGCAAACCCGGGACTAGCGGGCTCAGGGGAGCTGTTTGTT. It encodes CSARANPGLAGSGELFV.

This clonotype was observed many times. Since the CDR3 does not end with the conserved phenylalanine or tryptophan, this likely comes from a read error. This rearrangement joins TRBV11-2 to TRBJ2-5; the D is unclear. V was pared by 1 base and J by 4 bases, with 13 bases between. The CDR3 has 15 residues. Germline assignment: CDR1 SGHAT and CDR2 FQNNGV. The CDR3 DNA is TGTGCCAGCAGCTTAGGCCGCACGAATTCAGAGACCCAGTACTCC. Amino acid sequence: CASSLGRTNSETQYS.

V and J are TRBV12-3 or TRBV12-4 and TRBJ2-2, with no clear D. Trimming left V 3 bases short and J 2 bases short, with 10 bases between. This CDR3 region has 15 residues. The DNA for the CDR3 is TGTGCCAGCAGTTTGGACGCGGCAAACACCGGGGAGCTGTTTTTT. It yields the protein CASSLDAANTGELFF.

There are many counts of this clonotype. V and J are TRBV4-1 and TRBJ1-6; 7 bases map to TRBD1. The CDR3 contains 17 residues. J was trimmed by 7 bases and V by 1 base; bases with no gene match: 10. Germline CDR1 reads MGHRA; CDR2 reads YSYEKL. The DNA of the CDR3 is TGCGCCAGCAGCCAAGTCATCTTCCGGGACAGCAATTCACCCCTCCACTTT. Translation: CASSQVIFRDSNSPLHF.

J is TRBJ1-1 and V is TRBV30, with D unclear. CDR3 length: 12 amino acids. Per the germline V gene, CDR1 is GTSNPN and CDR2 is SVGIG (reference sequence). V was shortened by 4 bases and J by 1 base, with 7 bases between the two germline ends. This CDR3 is CAWTRANTEAFF. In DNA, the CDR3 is TGTGCCTGGACCCGAGCGAACACTGAAGCTTTCTTT.

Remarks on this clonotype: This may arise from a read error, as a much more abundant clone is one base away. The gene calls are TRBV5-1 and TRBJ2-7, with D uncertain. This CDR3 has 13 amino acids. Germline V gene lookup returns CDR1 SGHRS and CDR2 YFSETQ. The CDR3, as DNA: TGCGTCAGCAGCTTGGCCTGGGGATACGAGCAGTACTTC. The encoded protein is CVSSLAWGYEQYF.

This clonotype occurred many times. Written as DNA, the CDR3 is TGTGCCAGCAGTTTAGGAACAGGGGGCCGTTTTGAATCCTACGAGCAGTACTTC. It codes for CASSLGTGGRFESYEQYF. The chain employs TRBV12-3 or TRBV12-4 and TRBJ2-7; 9 bases are shared with TRBD1. J was trimmed by 1 base and V by 1 base; bases with no gene match: 11. This CDR3 is 18 amino acids long.

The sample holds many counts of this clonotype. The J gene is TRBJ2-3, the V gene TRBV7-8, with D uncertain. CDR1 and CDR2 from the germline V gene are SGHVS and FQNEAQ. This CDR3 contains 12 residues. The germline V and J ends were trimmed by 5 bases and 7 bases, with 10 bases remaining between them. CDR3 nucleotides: TGTGCCAGCAGCGGGCGTGGGAATACGCAGTATTTT. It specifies CASSGRGNTQYF.

The DNA for the CDR3 is TGTGCCACCAGGATAGGGGTGAACACTGAAGCTTTCTTT. Its translation is CATRIGVNTEAFF. The gene calls are TRBV28 and TRBJ1-1, with D possibly TRBD1 on 5 matching bases. This CDR3 comprises 13 residues. V was pared by 10 bases and J by 0 bases, with 12 bases between. The germline CDR1 and CDR2 sequences are MDHEN and SYDVKM. Supplemented by reference TRBV28 and TRBJ1-1, the full variable domain reads DVKVTQSSRYLVKRTGEKVFLECVQDMDHENMFWYRQDPGLGLRLIYFSYDVKMKEKGDIPEGYSVSREKKERFSLILESASTNQTSMYLCATRIGVNTEAFFGQGTRLTVV.